The source of this T cell receptor beta chain is a study of cytomegalovirus exposure and HLA in healthy donors. This PCR relied on a set of 60 Vbeta primers and 13 Jbeta primers. The data were produced by immunoSEQ multiplex PCR, yet TCRdb's version contains in-frame clones alone and is incomplete. Of under 200,000 clones in the sample, over 70% were seen once. Germline V gene data show CDR1 as LNHDA and CDR2 as SQIVND (reference sequence). With 3 bases removed from V and 12 bases from J, the gap between germline ends came to 24 bases. The CDR3 has 15 amino acids. This clone was observed once. Material for sequencing was PBMCs. The chain carries TRBV19 and TRBJ2-7, with a weak D call TRBD2 (5 bases). The source is a woman aged 45-59 years in good health and CMV-seronegative. CDR3 protein: CASSMGFRGKNTRYF. CDR3 DNA: TGTGCCAGTAGTATGGGATTTAGAGGGAAAAACACTCGGTACTTC.